These T cell receptor beta chains were read from a single sample in a study of response to subunit inactivated influenza vaccine. TCRdb reanalysed the RT-PCR reads using MiXCR and keeps one entry per CDR3 protein. The data hold almost 600,000 distinct CDR3 sequences, with 13% to 15% observed a single time. Sequencing was performed on PBMCs from blood, taken roughly 13 days after vaccination. The receptors come from a man aged 50 to 59 who received an inactivated influenza vaccine. The CDR3 runs from the conserved cysteine through the conserved F or W. The D gene is left open where the match is weak. Expanded clones are given a class, and other clones once, few, many or no size at all.

j_call v_call d_call clone_size cdr3_nt cdr3_aa
TRBJ2-5 TRBV15 . . TGTGCCACCAGCAGAGATAGATTCGGACAATCACAAGAGACCCAGTACTTC CATSRDRFGQSQETQYF
TRBJ1-6 TRBV4-3 . few TGCGCCAGCAGCCAAAGGGGTCCCACTTTCTATAATTCACCCCTCCACTTT CASSQRGPTFYNSPLHF
TRBJ1-3 TRBV5-1 . few TGCGCCAGCAGCCGCTACCTCTCTGGAAACACCATATATTTT CASSRYLSGNTIYF
TRBJ1-1 TRBV14 . few TGTGCCAGCAGCCAAACAGGGTCGGGTGAAGCTTTCTTT CASSQTGSGEAFF
TRBJ2-1 TRBV20-1 TRBD2 many TGCAGTGCTGCTACCATGAAGGGACTAGCGGGAGGTAATGAGCAGTTCTTC CSAATMKGLAGGNEQFF
TRBJ1-2 TRBV7-9 . few TGTGCCAGCACCCTTAACTATGGCTACACCTTC CASTLNYGYTF
TRBJ1-1 TRBV6-1 . few TGTGCCAGCAGTGACAGGATTGGCACTGAAGCTTTCTTT CASSDRIGTEAFF
TRBJ2-1 TRBV7-9 . . TGTGCCAGCAGCTTAGGTGAGGAAAATGAGCAGTTCTTC CASSLGEENEQFF
TRBJ1-2 TRBV4-2 TRBD1 few TGTGCCAGCAGCCAGGGGGACAGCTACTATGGCTACACCTTC CASSQGDSYYGYTF
TRBJ1-1 TRBV5-1 TRBD1 few TGCGCCAGCAGCTGGGGACAGGGGGCGATGAACACTGAAGCTTTCTTT CASSWGQGAMNTEAFF
TRBJ2-1 TRBV2 TRBD2 . TGTGCCAACCCGCGGGAGGGCTCCTACAATGAGCAGTTCTTC CANPREGSYNEQFF
TRBJ2-3 TRBV5-1 TRBD2 . TGCGCCAGCAGCCCCAGCGGGGGGGCAGGGGATACGCAGTATTTT CASSPSGGAGDTQYF
TRBJ2-2 TRBV6-2/TRBV6-3 . few TGTGCCAGCACCTCGGAGCAGAACACCGGGGAGCTGTTTTTT CASTSEQNTGELFF
TRBJ1-4 TRBV9 . . TGTGCCAGCAGCGAGTGGCAGGAGCCCGAAAAACTGTTTTTT CASSEWQEPEKLFF
TRBJ2-2 TRBV20-1 . many TGCAGTGCTAGTGCATCGAACACCGGGGAGCTGTTTTTT CSASASNTGELFF
TRBJ1-1 TRBV5-6 . many TGTGCCAGCAGCTTGGCTGCTGAAATTACGGCTTTCTTT CASSLAAEITAFF
TRBJ2-7 TRBV11-1 . . TGTGCCAGCAGCTTACCATCCCCGTACGAGCAGTACTTC CASSLPSPYEQYF
TRBJ2-3 TRBV5-1 TRBD2 . TGCGCCAGCAGCTTGCGGCGGGAGGGCACAGATACGCAGTATTTT CASSLRREGTDTQYF
TRBJ1-2 TRBV12-3/TRBV12-4 . . TGTGCCAGCAGTTTAGCGGGGGCAGCGTATGGCTACACCTTC CASSLAGAAYGYTF
TRBJ1-1 TRBV10-3 . . TGTGCCATCAGGGGACAACCGAACACTGAAGCTTTCTTT CAIRGQPNTEAFF
TRBJ2-7 TRBV5-1 TRBD1 few TGCGCCAGCAGCTTAGCCTTAGGGACAGAAATTTCCTACGAGCAGTACTTC CASSLALGTEISYEQYF
TRBJ1-1 TRBV2 . . TGTGCCAGCAGTGAAGTCACAGAGAACACTGAAGCTTTCTTT CASSEVTENTEAFF
TRBJ1-2 TRBV6-2/TRBV6-3 . few TGTGCCAGCGTCCAAAGCGGGGAACGGAGTGGCTACACCTTC CASVQSGERSGYTF
TRBJ2-4 TRBV28 TRBD2 . TGTGCCAGCAGTCCGTCCCGGGTTGTGTGGGGGGGGTACTTC CASSPSRVVWGGYF
TRBJ1-1 TRBV7-8 . . TGTGCCAGCAGCTTAGTTCAGGGAGGTGGGACTGAAGCTTTCTTT CASSLVQGGGTEAFF
TRBJ2-3 TRBV5-1 . few TGCGCCAGCAGCCGAGAGCACACAGATACGCAGTATTTT CASSREHTDTQYF
TRBJ1-2 TRBV5-5 TRBD1 few TGTGCCAGCAGCCCATCCGGACAGGATCGCTATGGCTACACCTTC CASSPSGQDRYGYTF
TRBJ2-3 TRBV20-1 TRBD2 . TGCAGTGCTCTTAGCGGGAGCCGGGCAGATACGCAGTATTTT CSALSGSRADTQYF
TRBJ2-1 TRBV20-1 TRBD2 few TGCAGTGCCCTCCCCAGCGGGAGACGGAATGAGCAGTTCTTC CSALPSGRRNEQFF
TRBJ1-1 TRBV5-5 . few TGTGCCAGCAGCTCGGGGAAAGCGGGCACTGAAGCTTTCTTT CASSSGKAGTEAFF
TRBJ2-7 TRBV29-1 TRBD1 . TGCAGCGCGACCCGGACAGGGACCCACGAGCAGTACTTC CSATRTGTHEQYF
TRBJ2-7 TRBV6-2/TRBV6-3 TRBD2 . TGTGCCAGCAGTTACCTCCTGCGAACTAGCGGGAGGAACGAGCCCTACGAGCAGTACTTC CASSYLLRTSGRNEPYEQYF
TRBJ2-7 TRBV20-1 . once TGCAGTGCTAGAGGTCGGAATCCCTACGAGCAGTACTTC CSARGRNPYEQYF
TRBJ2-1 TRBV20-1 TRBD1 . TGCAGTCCTAATCCAGGGACAGCAATTTTTGAGCAGTTCTTC CSPNPGTAIFEQFF
TRBJ2-3 TRBV29-1 . few TGCAGCGTTTTCTTTCTGGGGGCCCCAGATACGCAGTATTTT CSVFFLGAPDTQYF
TRBJ2-7 TRBV28 . . TGTGCCACCTCGGACATTCGCTACGAGCAGTACTTC CATSDIRYEQYF
TRBJ2-7 TRBV9 . . TGTGCCAGCAGCGTAGGTTTCCCAGGGTCCTACGAGCAGTACTTC CASSVGFPGSYEQYF
TRBJ2-2 TRBV2 . . TGTGCCAGCAAACTGGACAGCACGAACACCGGGGAGCTGTTTTTT CASKLDSTNTGELFF
TRBJ2-3 TRBV11-2 . . TGTGCCAGCAGCTTAGGCGGGACCCCTTCTGTGAAAGATACGCAGTATTTT CASSLGGTPSVKDTQYF
TRBJ2-7 TRBV7-2 . few TGTGCCAGCAGCCCTACGAGGGACTCTTCCTACGAGCAGTACTTC CASSPTRDSSYEQYF
TRBJ2-2 TRBV7-2 TRBD2 . TGTGCCAGCAGCCGCGGGACTAGCGGGATGAAGGTCGGGGAGCTGTTTTTT CASSRGTSGMKVGELFF
TRBJ1-1 TRBV20-1 . once TGCAGTGCTAGTGGGTTAGCGCGGGGGAATATGAACACTGAAGCTTTCTTT CSASGLARGNMNTEAFF
TRBJ1-6 TRBV4-2 . . TGTGCCAGCAGCCAAGATGTCGGGCGGATCTCCTATAATTCACCCCTCCACTTT CASSQDVGRISYNSPLHF
TRBJ2-2 TRBV5-1 TRBD2 few TGCGCCAGCAGCTCCCGAGCGGGGGGGCCCGGGGAGCTGTTTTTT CASSSRAGGPGELFF
TRBJ1-1 TRBV12-3/TRBV12-4 TRBD1 many TGTGCCAGCATCAACAGGGGTGTGAACACTGAAGCTTTCTTT CASINRGVNTEAFF
TRBJ2-3 TRBV20-1 . many TGCAGTGCTAGAGTGGGGGTGCGAACAGATACGCAGTATTTT CSARVGVRTDTQYF
TRBJ2-1 TRBV2 . few TGTGCCAGCAGCGGGACTCTCGACAATGAGCAGTTCTTC CASSGTLDNEQFF
TRBJ2-1 TRBV10-3 . many TGTGCCATCTCATCGCTGGGCCGGGGCGAGTCCTACAATGAGCAGTTCTTC CAISSLGRGESYNEQFF
TRBJ2-5 TRBV20-1 . . TGCAGTGCCAACAATCTCAGGGGCGAAGAGACCCAGTACTTC CSANNLRGEETQYF
TRBJ2-1 TRBV11-2 . . TGTGCCAGCAGCTTAGTAGACTACAATGAGCAGTTCTTC CASSLVDYNEQFF
TRBJ1-1 TRBV12-3/TRBV12-4 . . TGTGCCAGCAGTTTAAACTGGCGGACTAACACTGAAGCTTTCTTT CASSLNWRTNTEAFF
TRBJ2-5 TRBV7-2 . . TGTGCCAGCAGCCCCTGGAGGGATCAAGAGACCCAGTACTTC CASSPWRDQETQYF
TRBJ2-3 TRBV5-4 . few TGTGCCAGCAGCCGGGACGGACAAACAGATACGCAGTATTTT CASSRDGQTDTQYF
TRBJ2-2 TRBV10-3 . . TGTGCCATCAGTGCTCAGGGGGGCACCGGGGAGCTGTTTTTT CAISAQGGTGELFF
TRBJ1-2 TRBV29-1 TRBD1 many TGCAGCGTGGCCGGGACAGGGTATGGCTACACCTTC CSVAGTGYGYTF
TRBJ2-3 TRBV4-3 TRBD2 few TGCGCCAGCAGCCAAGGGAGGACTAGCGGGACCAGCACAGATACGCAGTATTTT CASSQGRTSGTSTDTQYF
TRBJ1-4 TRBV11-1 TRBD1 few TGTGCCAGCAGCTCCCGGGACAGGAGGGGTCGGGCTAATGAAAAACTGTTTTTT CASSSRDRRGRANEKLFF
TRBJ2-5 TRBV6-1 . . TGTGCCAGCAGTGACTGGACAGGGAGGGTTCAAGAGACCCAGTACTTC CASSDWTGRVQETQYF